The T cell receptor (beta chain) described here comes from a study of shared clonotypes between healthy human individuals. Selected positively for CCR7 and CD45RO-negative, naive CD8 cells excluded terminally differentiated effector memory CD45RA+ cells. Germline V gene data show CDR1 as LGHNA and CDR2 as YSLEER. The CDR3 runs 16 residues. The V gene end was trimmed by 1 base and the J gene end by 8 bases; junction bases not matched to a gene: 6. Assay execution took place at the deep level. Using immunoSEQ multiplex PCR, the repertoire was profiled, and TCRdb retains in-frame clones only, with some absent. The profile shows 1.5 million to 2.5 million clones, 85% to 95% of them singletons.

Sequencing was done on a sample of naive CD8+ T cells sorted from blood. This chain connects TRBV4-3 to TRBJ2-1; 12 nucleotides align to TRBD1. The sequence came from a man between 18 and 35 years old in good health. CDR3 in DNA: TGCGCCAGCAGCCAAGCCGGGACAGGGGGCTGGTATGAGCAGTTCTTC. Protein sequence: CASSQAGTGGWYEQFF.